This T cell receptor (beta chain) was identified during a study of shared clonotypes between healthy human individuals. Trimming cost V 1 base and J 9 bases; bases outside gene matches: 13. Germline assignment: CDR1 MGHRA and CDR2 YSYEKL. This CDR3 region has 16 residues. A split of CD4+ cells into CD45RA+ naive and CD45RA-negative memory subsets was performed. Comments on this clone: The antigen remains undetermined.

Here immunoSEQ multiplex PCR was the method, and the copy in TCRdb shows in-frame clones only, minus some. The top ten clones hold 0.3% to 0.45% of a sample with roughly 2.2 million clones, around 90% of them seen once. Study-level findings and limits: Measured sharing among donors was expected to vary with sequencing depth. Sharing across four donors was highest in naive CD4 (around 5%) and lowest in memory CD8 (0.4%). For sorted subsets, rarefaction showed incomplete sequencing despite large depth.

The specimen was naive CD4+ T cells from PBMCs. Subset specified: CD45RA+ positively selected. The TCR was taken from a man aged 18 to 35 in good health. Some clones in this sample may be carry-over from other donors' samples. The rearrangement links TRBV4-1 to TRBJ2-5, with TRBD2 matching over 8 bases. The CDR3 spells CASSQGSGRTGVPQYF. In nucleotides, the CDR3 is TGCGCCAGCAGCCAAGGGAGCGGGAGAACCGGGGTGCCCCAGTACTTC.